This is a list of T cell receptor beta chains from one sample in a study of T cell responses to AZD1222 COVID-19 vaccine. The method was immunoSEQ multiplex PCR; TCRdb's version includes in-frame clones alone and lacks a portion of them. Here the sample spans roughly 65,000 clones, about nine tenths being singletons. The sample here was peripheral blood, taken on day 0 of AZD1222 vaccination. The origin of the receptors is an adult in good health. CDR3s include the opening cysteine and the closing phenylalanine or tryptophan. The D gene is left open where the match is weak. Some rows have no size entry. The others give once, few or many, or a class for an expanded clone.

CDR3 protein: CASSLVYGGSNTEAFF
CDR3 DNA: TGTGCCAGCAGCTTAGTATACGGCGGCTCGAACACTGAAGCTTTCTTT
clone size: .
V gene: TRBV7-8
J gene: TRBJ1-1
D gene: .

CDR3 protein: CASSVQVSGANVLTF
CDR3 DNA: TGTGCCAGCAGTGTACAGGTCTCTGGGGCCAACGTCCTGACTTTC
clone size: .
V gene: TRBV25-1
J gene: TRBJ2-6
D gene: .

CDR3 protein: CASSYEGGSGYTF
CDR3 DNA: TGTGCCAGCAGTTACGAGGGGGGCAGTGGCTACACCTTC
clone size: .
V gene: TRBV6-5
J gene: TRBJ1-2
D gene: .

CDR3 protein: CASRRLAGGTDTQYF
CDR3 DNA: TGTGCCAGCAGGAGACTAGCGGGAGGTACAGATACGCAGTATTTT
clone size: .
V gene: TRBV2
J gene: TRBJ2-3
D gene: TRBD2

CDR3 protein: CATSRLIAGGFGDEQFF
CDR3 DNA: TGTGCCACCAGCAGGCTTATAGCGGGAGGGTTTGGGGATGAGCAGTTCTTC
clone size: .
V gene: TRBV15
J gene: TRBJ2-1
D gene: TRBD2

CDR3 protein: CASRDPGNTEAFF
CDR3 DNA: TGTGCCAGCAGGGACCCAGGGAACACTGAAGCTTTCTTT
clone size: .
V gene: TRBV12-3/TRBV12-4
J gene: TRBJ1-1
D gene: .

CDR3 protein: CATSARDASGNTIYF
CDR3 DNA: TGTGCCACCAGTGCGAGGGATGCCTCTGGAAACACCATATATTTT
clone size: .
V gene: TRBV24-1
J gene: TRBJ1-3
D gene: .

CDR3 protein: CASTGGGWGSYGYTF
CDR3 DNA: TGCGCCAGTACTGGGGGAGGCTGGGGGTCTTATGGCTACACCTTC
clone size: .
V gene: TRBV5-1
J gene: TRBJ1-2
D gene: .

CDR3 protein: CASSVLAGVGNEQFF
CDR3 DNA: TGTGCCAGCAGCGTCCTAGCGGGAGTGGGTAATGAGCAGTTCTTC
clone size: .
V gene: TRBV9
J gene: TRBJ2-1
D gene: TRBD2

CDR3 protein: CASSPQFQRAEETQYF
CDR3 DNA: TGTGCCAGCTCACCACAGTTCCAGCGGGCTGAAGAGACCCAGTACTTC
clone size: .
V gene: TRBV18
J gene: TRBJ2-5
D gene: .

CDR3 protein: CASSTFLGQGQETQYF
CDR3 DNA: TGTGCCAGTAGTACCTTCCTTGGACAGGGCCAAGAGACCCAGTACTTC
clone size: .
V gene: TRBV19
J gene: TRBJ2-5
D gene: TRBD1

CDR3 protein: CASSLNLGGLGYTF
CDR3 DNA: TGTGCCAGCAGTTTAAACCTCGGTGGCCTTGGCTACACCTTC
clone size: .
V gene: TRBV27
J gene: TRBJ1-2
D gene: .

CDR3 protein: CASRALGRLNTEAFF
CDR3 DNA: TGTGCCAGCAGGGCCCTGGGCAGACTGAACACTGAAGCTTTCTTT
clone size: .
V gene: TRBV6-5
J gene: TRBJ1-1
D gene: .

CDR3 protein: CAISPGTAKNYNEQFF
CDR3 DNA: TGTGCCATCAGCCCCGGGACTGCCAAAAACTACAATGAGCAGTTCTTC
clone size: .
V gene: TRBV10-3
J gene: TRBJ2-1
D gene: .

CDR3 protein: CASSEGPDYNEQFF
CDR3 DNA: TGCGCCAGCAGTGAAGGTCCGGACTACAATGAGCAGTTCTTC
clone size: once
V gene: TRBV10-1
J gene: TRBJ2-1
D gene: .

CDR3 protein: CASSVGQRGSYTF
CDR3 DNA: TGTGCCAGCAGCGTCGGGCAGAGGGGTAGCTACACCTTC
clone size: .
V gene: TRBV9
J gene: TRBJ1-2
D gene: .

CDR3 protein: CASSRGGKNYGYTF
CDR3 DNA: TGTGCCAGCAGTCGTGGGGGTAAAAACTATGGCTACACCTTC
clone size: .
V gene: TRBV6-5
J gene: TRBJ1-2
D gene: .